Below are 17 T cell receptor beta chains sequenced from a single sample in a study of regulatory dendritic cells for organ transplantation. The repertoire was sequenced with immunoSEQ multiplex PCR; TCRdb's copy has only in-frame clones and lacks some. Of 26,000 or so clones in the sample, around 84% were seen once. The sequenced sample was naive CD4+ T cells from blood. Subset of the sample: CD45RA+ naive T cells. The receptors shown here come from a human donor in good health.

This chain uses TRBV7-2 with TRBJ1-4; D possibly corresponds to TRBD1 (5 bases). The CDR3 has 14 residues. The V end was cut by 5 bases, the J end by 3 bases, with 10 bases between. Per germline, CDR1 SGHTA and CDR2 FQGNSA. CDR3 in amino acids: CASSRGGPNEKLFF. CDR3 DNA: TGTGCCAGCAGCCGCGGGGGACCTAATGAAAAACTGTTTTTT.

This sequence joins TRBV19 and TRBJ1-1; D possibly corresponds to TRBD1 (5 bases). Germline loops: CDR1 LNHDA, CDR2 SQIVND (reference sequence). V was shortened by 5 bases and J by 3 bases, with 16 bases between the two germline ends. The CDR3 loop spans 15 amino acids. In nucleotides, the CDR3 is TGTGCCAGTAGTGCTGGACGTCAGGGTGACACTGAAGCTTTCTTT. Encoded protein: CASSAGRQGDTEAFF.

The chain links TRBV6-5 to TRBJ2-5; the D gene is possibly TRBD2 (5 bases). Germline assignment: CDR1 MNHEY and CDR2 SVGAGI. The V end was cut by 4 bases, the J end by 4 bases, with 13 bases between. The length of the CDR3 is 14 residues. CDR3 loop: CASSFGGGTETQYF. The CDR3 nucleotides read TGTGCCAGCAGTTTCGGAGGAGGTACAGAGACCCAGTACTTC.

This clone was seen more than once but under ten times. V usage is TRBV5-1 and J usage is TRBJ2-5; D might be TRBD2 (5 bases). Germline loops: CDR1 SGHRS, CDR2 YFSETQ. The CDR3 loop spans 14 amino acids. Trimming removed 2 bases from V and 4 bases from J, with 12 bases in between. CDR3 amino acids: CASSLQAGGETQYF. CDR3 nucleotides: TGCGCCAGCAGCTTACAAGCTGGAGGAGAGACCCAGTACTTC.

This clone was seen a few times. In nucleotides, the CDR3 is TGCGCCAGCAGCTTCTCCTTCGGGACAGGCGATACCAACTATGGCTACACCTTC. It translates to CASSFSFGTGDTNYGYTF. The chain recombines TRBV5-1 with TRBJ1-2, with 8 bases fitting TRBD1. The junction had 14 bases not matched to a gene; V was cut back by 2 bases and J by 2 bases. The CDR3 is made up of 18 amino acids. Germline V gives CDR1 SGHRS, CDR2 YFSETQ.

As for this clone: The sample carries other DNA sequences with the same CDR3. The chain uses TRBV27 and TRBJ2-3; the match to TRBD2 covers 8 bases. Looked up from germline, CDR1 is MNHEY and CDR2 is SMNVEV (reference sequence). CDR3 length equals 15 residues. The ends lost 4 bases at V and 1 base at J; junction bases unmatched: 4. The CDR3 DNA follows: TGTGCCAGCAGTTCCCTGCGGGGGGGCACAGATACGCAGTATTTT. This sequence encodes CASSSLRGGTDTQYF.

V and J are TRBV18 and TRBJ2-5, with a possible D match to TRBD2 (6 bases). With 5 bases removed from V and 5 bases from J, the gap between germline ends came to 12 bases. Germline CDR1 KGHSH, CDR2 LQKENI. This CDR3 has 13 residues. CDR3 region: CASSETSLETQYF. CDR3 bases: TGTGCCAGCTCAGAGACTAGTCTCGAGACCCAGTACTTC. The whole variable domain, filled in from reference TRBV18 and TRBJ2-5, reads NAGVMQNPRHLVRRRGQEARLRCSPMKGHSHVYWYRQLPEEGLKFMVYLQKENIIDESGMPKERFSAEFPKEGPSILRIQQVVRGDSAAYFCASSETSLETQYFGPGTRLLVL.

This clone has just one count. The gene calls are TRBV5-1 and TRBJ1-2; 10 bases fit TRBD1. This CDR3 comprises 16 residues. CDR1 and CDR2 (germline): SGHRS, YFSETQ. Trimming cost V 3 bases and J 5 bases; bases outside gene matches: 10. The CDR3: CASSSSGQGTWYGYTF. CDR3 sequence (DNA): TGCGCCAGCAGCTCCTCGGGACAGGGGACATGGTATGGCTACACCTTC.

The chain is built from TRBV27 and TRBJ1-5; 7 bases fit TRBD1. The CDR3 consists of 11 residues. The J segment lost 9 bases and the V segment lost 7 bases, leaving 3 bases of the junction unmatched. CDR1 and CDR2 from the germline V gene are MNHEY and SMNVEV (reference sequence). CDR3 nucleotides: TGTGCCAGCACCTCAGGGGGGCCCCAGCATTTT. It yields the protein CASTSGGPQHF.

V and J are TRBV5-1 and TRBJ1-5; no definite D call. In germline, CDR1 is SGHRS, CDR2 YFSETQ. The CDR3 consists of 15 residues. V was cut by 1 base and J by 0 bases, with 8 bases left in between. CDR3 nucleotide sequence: TGCGCCAGCAGCTTGACCGACTCTAGCAATCAGCCCCAGCATTTT. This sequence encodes CASSLTDSSNQPQHF.

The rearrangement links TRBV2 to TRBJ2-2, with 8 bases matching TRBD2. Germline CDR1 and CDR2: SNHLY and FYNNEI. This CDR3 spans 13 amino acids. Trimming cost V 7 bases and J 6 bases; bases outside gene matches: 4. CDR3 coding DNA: TGTGCCAGCATGGGACTAGTGGCCGGGGAGCTGTTTTTT. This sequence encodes CASMGLVAGELFF. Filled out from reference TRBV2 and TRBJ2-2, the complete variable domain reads EPEVTQTPSHQVTQMGQEVILRCVPISNHLYFYWYRQILGQKVEFLVSFYNNEISEKSEIFDDQFSVERPDGSNFTLKIRSTKLEDSAMYFCASMGLVAGELFFGEGSRLTVL.

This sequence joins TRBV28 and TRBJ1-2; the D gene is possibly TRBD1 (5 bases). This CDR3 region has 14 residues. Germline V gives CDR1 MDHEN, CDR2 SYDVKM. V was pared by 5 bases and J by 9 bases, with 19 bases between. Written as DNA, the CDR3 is TGTGCCAGCAGTCCCCCACCAACAGGAGTACGCTACACCTTC. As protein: CASSPPPTGVRYTF.

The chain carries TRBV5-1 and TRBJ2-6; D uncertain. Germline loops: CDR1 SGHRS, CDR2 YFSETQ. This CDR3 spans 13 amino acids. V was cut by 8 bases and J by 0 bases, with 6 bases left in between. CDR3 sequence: CASKSSGANVLTF. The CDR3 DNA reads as TGCGCCAGTAAGAGCTCTGGGGCCAACGTCCTGACTTTC.

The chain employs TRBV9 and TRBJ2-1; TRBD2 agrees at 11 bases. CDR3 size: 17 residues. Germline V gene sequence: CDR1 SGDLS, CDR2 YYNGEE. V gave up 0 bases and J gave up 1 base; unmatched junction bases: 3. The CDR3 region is CASSVVASGGSYNEQFF. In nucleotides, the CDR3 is TGTGCCAGCAGCGTAGTGGCTAGCGGGGGGTCCTACAATGAGCAGTTCTTC.

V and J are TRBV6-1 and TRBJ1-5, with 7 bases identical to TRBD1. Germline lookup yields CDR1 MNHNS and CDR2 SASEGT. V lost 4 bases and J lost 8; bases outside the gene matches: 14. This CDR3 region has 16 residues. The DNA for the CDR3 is TGTGCCAGCAGTGCTTACCGGGACAGTACAATCAAGCCCCAGCATTTT. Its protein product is CASSAYRDSTIKPQHF.

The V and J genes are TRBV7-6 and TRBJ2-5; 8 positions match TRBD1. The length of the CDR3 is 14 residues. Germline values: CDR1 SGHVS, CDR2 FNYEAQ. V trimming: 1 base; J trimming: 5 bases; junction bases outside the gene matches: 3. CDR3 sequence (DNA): TGTGCCAGCAGCTTAGACCGGACAGGGGAGACCCAGTACTTC. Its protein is CASSLDRTGETQYF. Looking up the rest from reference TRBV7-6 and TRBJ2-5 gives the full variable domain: GAGVSQSPRYKVTKRGQDVALRCDPISGHVSLYWYRQALGQGPEFLTYFNYEAQQDKSGLPNDRFSAERPEGSISTLTIQRTEQRDSAMYRCASSLDRTGETQYFGPGTRLLVL.

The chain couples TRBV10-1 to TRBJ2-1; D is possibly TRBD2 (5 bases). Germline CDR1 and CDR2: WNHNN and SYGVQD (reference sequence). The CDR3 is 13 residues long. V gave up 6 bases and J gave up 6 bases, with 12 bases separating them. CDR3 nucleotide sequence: TGCGCCAGCAGAACTAGATTCGGCAATGAGCAGTTCTTC. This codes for CASRTRFGNEQFF.